This T cell receptor (beta chain) was sequenced during a study of CD8 T cells in Susac syndrome. Germline lookup yields CDR1 SGDLS and CDR2 YYNGEE. The CDR3 extends over 13 amino acids. Trimming shortened V by 0 bases and J by 5 bases, and 8 bases separated the two germline ends. The multiple sclerosis controls, all treatment-naive patients, had relapsing-remitting disease that was stable or active. Random hexamers primed reverse transcription of roughly 0.45 to 1 ug RNA. The method of amplification for TCR beta CDR3 was immunoSEQ multiplex PCR, covering 54 Vbeta and 13 Jbeta. TCRdb itself ran the immunoSEQ multiplex PCR reads through MiXCR, one entry per CDR3 protein. The sample holds approximately 110,000 distinct CDR3 sequences; more than 80% are singletons and the top ten take approximately 0.31%. General study points: The study conceded that relatively few individuals underwent its TCR sequencing and HLA analysis.

As concerns this clonotype: The antigen is undetermined.

The TCR originated in a human donor with multiple sclerosis. The chain recombines TRBV9 with TRBJ2-5; D remains ambiguous. Sequencing input: CD8+ T cells from PBMCs. For the CDR3, the DNA is TGTGCCAGCAGCGTAGCTGGGTGGGAGACCCAGTACTTC. This translates into CASSVAGWETQYF.